These 3 T cell receptor beta chains originate from one sample sequenced in a study of breast tumors, draining lymph nodes, adjacent tissues. Samples came from axillary lymph nodes draining the breast cancer. One entry per CDR3 protein results from TCRdb running MiXCR on the multiplex PCR reads. The table includes some 150,000 distinct CDR3 sequences, 20% to 25% detected once. Sequencing was carried out using axillary lymph node tissue. These receptors came from a female donor with breast cancer. Some clones in this sample may be carry-over from other donors' samples.

The V gene is TRBV6-1, the J gene TRBJ2-1; D might be TRBD2 (6 bases). V shed 4 bases and J shed 14 bases, with 21 bases lying between them. Germline CDR1 reads MNHNS; CDR2 reads SASEGT. The CDR3 is made up of 14 amino acids. The chain's CDR3 is CASSAYAGGVHKFF. The CDR3 coding sequence is TGTGCCAGCAGTGCCTATGCGGGCGGGGTTCACAAGTTCTTC.

This chain uses TRBV6-1 with TRBJ2-1, with D unresolved. The length of the CDR3 is 11 residues. The germline gives CDR1 MNHNS, CDR2 SASEGT. Trimming removed 2 bases from V and 9 bases from J, with 5 bases in between. CDR3 amino acids: CASSEFSEQFF. The CDR3 DNA reads TGTGCCAGCAGTGAATTTTCTGAGCAGTTCTTC.

The rearrangement joins TRBV29-1 to TRBJ1-2; unclear D gene. V shed 2 bases and J shed 5 bases, with 6 bases lying between them. CDR1 and CDR2 (germline): SQVTM, ANQGSEA. The CDR3 runs 11 residues. As DNA, the CDR3 is TGCAGCGTTGAAAAGGGTTATGGCTACACCTTC. This translates into CSVEKGYGYTF.